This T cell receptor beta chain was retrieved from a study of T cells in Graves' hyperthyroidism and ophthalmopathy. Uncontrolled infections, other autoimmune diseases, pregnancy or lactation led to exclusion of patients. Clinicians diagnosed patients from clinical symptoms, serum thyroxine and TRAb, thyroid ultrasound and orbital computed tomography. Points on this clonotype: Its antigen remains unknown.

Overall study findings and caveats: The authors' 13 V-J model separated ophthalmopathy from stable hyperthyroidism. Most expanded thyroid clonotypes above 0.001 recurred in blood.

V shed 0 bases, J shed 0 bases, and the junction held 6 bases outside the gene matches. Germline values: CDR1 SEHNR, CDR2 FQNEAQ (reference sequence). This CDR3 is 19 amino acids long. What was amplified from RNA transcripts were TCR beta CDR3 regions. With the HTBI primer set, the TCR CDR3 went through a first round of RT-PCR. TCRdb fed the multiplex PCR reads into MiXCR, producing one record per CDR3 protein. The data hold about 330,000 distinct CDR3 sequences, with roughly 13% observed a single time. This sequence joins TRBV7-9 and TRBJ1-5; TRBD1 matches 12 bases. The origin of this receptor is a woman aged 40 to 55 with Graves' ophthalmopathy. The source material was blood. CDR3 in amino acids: CASSLAGDRGPYSNQPQHF. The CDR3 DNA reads TGTGCCAGCAGCTTAGCAGGGGACAGGGGGCCCTATAGCAATCAGCCCCAGCATTTT. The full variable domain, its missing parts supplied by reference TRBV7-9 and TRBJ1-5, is DTGVSQNPRHKITKRGQNVTFRCDPISEHNRLYWYRQTLGQGPEFLTYFQNEAQLEKSRLLSDRFSAERPKGSFSTLEIQRTEQGDSAMYLCASSLAGDRGPYSNQPQHFGDGTRLSIL.